A selection of T cell receptor beta chains follows, all from one sample in a study of cytomegalovirus exposure and HLA in healthy donors. TCRdb keeps only in-frame clones here, not all; method: immunoSEQ multiplex PCR. The sample has more than 85,000 clones; roughly 80% are singletons. Sequenced input: PBMCs. These receptors came from a woman aged 40 to 50 in good health and CMV-seropositive. The CDR3 runs from the conserved cysteine through the conserved F or W. Each record gives: clone size, J gene, V gene, D gene, CDR3 protein. A D gene is named only where the DNA matches it firmly. Clone size is stated in some rows and not others, as once, few, many or a class when expanded.

clone_size: .; j_call: TRBJ1-1; v_call: TRBV28; d_call: .; cdr3_aa: CASSLGGGTEAFF
clone_size: .; j_call: TRBJ1-4; v_call: TRBV7-9; d_call: TRBD1; cdr3_aa: CASSLGDSRNEKLFF
clone_size: .; j_call: TRBJ1-6; v_call: TRBV7-9; d_call: .; cdr3_aa: CSSSLEGPGGGSPLHF
clone_size: .; j_call: TRBJ2-5; v_call: TRBV7-2; d_call: TRBD2; cdr3_aa: CASSLGAGGETQYF
clone_size: .; j_call: TRBJ2-3; v_call: TRBV9; d_call: .; cdr3_aa: CASSPGSYTDTQYF
clone_size: .; j_call: TRBJ2-2; v_call: TRBV14; d_call: TRBD2; cdr3_aa: CASSQGEGREKENTGELFF
clone_size: .; j_call: TRBJ2-4; v_call: TRBV5-8; d_call: .; cdr3_aa: CARLHRIAKNIQYF
clone_size: .; j_call: TRBJ2-7; v_call: TRBV2; d_call: .; cdr3_aa: CASSEAFRSGEQYF
clone_size: many; j_call: TRBJ2-5; v_call: TRBV6-1; d_call: TRBD2; cdr3_aa: CASKGTSVAQYF
clone_size: once; j_call: TRBJ2-3; v_call: TRBV9; d_call: .; cdr3_aa: CASSVSGGGTDTQYF
clone_size: .; j_call: TRBJ1-1; v_call: TRBV28; d_call: .; cdr3_aa: CASSLGGAGTEAFF
clone_size: .; j_call: TRBJ2-7; v_call: TRBV9; d_call: .; cdr3_aa: CASSVEVGPEQYF
clone_size: .; j_call: TRBJ2-5; v_call: TRBV5-1; d_call: TRBD2; cdr3_aa: CASSSGSYYGETQYF
clone_size: .; j_call: TRBJ2-6; v_call: TRBV12-5; d_call: .; cdr3_aa: CASGLVVSSGANVLTF
clone_size: .; j_call: TRBJ1-1; v_call: TRBV7-9; d_call: .; cdr3_aa: CASSSSTTVRNTEAFF
clone_size: once; j_call: TRBJ1-2; v_call: TRBV14; d_call: TRBD1; cdr3_aa: CASSGGTGLYGYTF
clone_size: .; j_call: TRBJ1-1; v_call: TRBV6-1; d_call: TRBD1; cdr3_aa: CASSEDRVGNTEAFF
clone_size: .; j_call: TRBJ2-3; v_call: TRBV15; d_call: .; cdr3_aa: CATSRAGRTDTQYF
clone_size: .; j_call: TRBJ2-1; v_call: TRBV11-3; d_call: TRBD2; cdr3_aa: CASSLFRRREMHNEQFF
clone_size: .; j_call: TRBJ2-1; v_call: TRBV5-5; d_call: TRBD1; cdr3_aa: CASSLRTGFRNEQFF
clone_size: few; j_call: TRBJ1-1; v_call: TRBV27; d_call: TRBD1; cdr3_aa: CAAKGTASNTEAFF
clone_size: .; j_call: TRBJ2-1; v_call: TRBV10-3; d_call: .; cdr3_aa: CAISALGGSSYNEQFF
clone_size: .; j_call: TRBJ2-7; v_call: TRBV10-3; d_call: TRBD1; cdr3_aa: CAISERSGTGNEQYF
clone_size: once; j_call: TRBJ1-2; v_call: TRBV4-3; d_call: .; cdr3_aa: CASSQGGRYYGYTF
clone_size: .; j_call: TRBJ2-7; v_call: TRBV28; d_call: TRBD2; cdr3_aa: CASSRGRASYEQYF
clone_size: .; j_call: TRBJ2-3; v_call: TRBV5-6; d_call: TRBD1; cdr3_aa: CASIRRDRRPDTQYF
clone_size: .; j_call: TRBJ2-1; v_call: TRBV9; d_call: TRBD2; cdr3_aa: CASSTLAGGAYNEQFF
clone_size: .; j_call: TRBJ2-3; v_call: TRBV28; d_call: .; cdr3_aa: CASSSYVGRASTDTQYF
clone_size: .; j_call: TRBJ1-1; v_call: TRBV5-1; d_call: .; cdr3_aa: CASGRVSMNTEAFF
clone_size: .; j_call: TRBJ2-1; v_call: TRBV4-1; d_call: TRBD2; cdr3_aa: CASSPWGLATNEQFF
clone_size: .; j_call: TRBJ1-5; v_call: TRBV4-2; d_call: .; cdr3_aa: CASSQEGGAPNQPQHF
clone_size: .; j_call: TRBJ2-3; v_call: TRBV19; d_call: .; cdr3_aa: CASSIGGWAGPTDTQYF
clone_size: .; j_call: TRBJ2-3; v_call: TRBV11-2; d_call: .; cdr3_aa: CASSLDPDTQYF
clone_size: .; j_call: TRBJ2-2; v_call: TRBV5-4; d_call: TRBD1; cdr3_aa: CASSLNRGPNTGELFF
clone_size: few; j_call: TRBJ2-3; v_call: TRBV28; d_call: .; cdr3_aa: CASSLVFVLGQPTSTDTQYF
clone_size: .; j_call: TRBJ2-7; v_call: TRBV9; d_call: .; cdr3_aa: CASSVGGDTYEQYF
clone_size: .; j_call: TRBJ2-1; v_call: TRBV28; d_call: TRBD1; cdr3_aa: CASTPEQGPNSYEQFF
clone_size: .; j_call: TRBJ2-5; v_call: TRBV18; d_call: .; cdr3_aa: CASSPQQETQYF
clone_size: .; j_call: TRBJ1-4; v_call: TRBV5-1; d_call: TRBD1; cdr3_aa: CASSRGGRQGDEKLFF
clone_size: .; j_call: TRBJ1-1; v_call: TRBV6-1; d_call: .; cdr3_aa: CASRAQKQGRTEAFF
clone_size: .; j_call: TRBJ2-1; v_call: TRBV7-6; d_call: .; cdr3_aa: CASSLVRQADYNEQFF